These 8 T cell receptor beta chains came from one sample sequenced in a study of T-cell reconstitution after alpha-beta-depleted transplantation in children. Molecular barcoding with unique molecular identifiers was used for the TCRbeta library. TCRdb itself ran the PCR reads through MiXCR, one entry per CDR3 protein. Of 45,000 to 50,000 distinct CDR3 sequences in the sample, around 50% are singletons; the top ten hold less than 45%. Material: peripheral blood, obtained before TCRalphabeta/CD19-depleted stem cell transplant. The source of these receptors is a boy younger than two with SCID, due to receive a stem cell transplant.

The V gene is TRBV20-1, the J gene TRBJ2-1; D call uncertain. The germline CDR1 and CDR2 sequences are DFQATT and SNEGSKA (reference sequence). The CDR3 totals 16 residues. Trimming removed 1 base at V and 2 bases at J, with 15 bases between. The CDR3 loop is CSARVHPYSTYNEQFF. CDR3 bases: TGCAGTGCTAGAGTACACCCCTATAGCACCTACAATGAGCAGTTCTTC.

The V call is TRBV12-3 or TRBV12-4, the J call TRBJ2-4; D uncertain. V was clipped by 5 bases and J by 0 bases, with 5 bases between them. The CDR3 covers 13 residues. The CDR3 DNA reads as TGTGCCAGCAGTACCGGAGCCAAAAACATTCAGTACTTC. This encodes CASSTGAKNIQYF.

The chain recombines TRBV20-1 with TRBJ2-5, with 7 bases that match TRBD1. Germline CDR1 and CDR2: DFQATT and SNEGSKA (reference sequence). CDR3 size: 13 residues. Losses at the gene ends were 3 bases for V and 3 bases for J; bases not matched to a gene: 4. CDR3 region: CSASRTGEETQYF. Written as DNA, the CDR3 is TGCAGTGCTAGTCGCACAGGGGAAGAGACCCAGTACTTC.

The CDR3 sequence: CATGGRTGELFF. DNA of the CDR3: TGTGCCACTGGCGGGCGCACCGGGGAGCTGTTTTTT. This sequence joins TRBV24-1 and TRBJ2-2, with TRBD2 as a possible D gene (5 bases). V was shortened by 10 bases and J by 4 bases, with 9 bases between the two germline ends. In germline, CDR1 is KGHDR, CDR2 SFDVKD. This CDR3 is built from 12 residues.

This clonotype was seen a few times. This chain links TRBV7-9 with TRBJ2-1; 7 bases agree with TRBD2. Trimming at V came to 5 bases and at J to 4 bases, leaving 11 bases not matched to a gene. Germline V gene lookup returns CDR1 SEHNR and CDR2 FQNEAQ (reference sequence). CDR3 length: 16 residues. CDR3: CASSGTGLADYNEQFF. The CDR3 region has the DNA TGTGCCAGCAGCGGGACTGGGCTAGCGGATTACAATGAGCAGTTCTTC.

The chain is built from TRBV6-1 and TRBJ1-6; 11 positions match TRBD1. This CDR3 is built from 16 residues. V dropped 3 bases and J dropped 10; count of bases not matched to a gene: 8. Germline CDR1 MNHNS, CDR2 SASEGT. The CDR3 loop is CASSEAGTGGGSPLHF. CDR3 nucleotide sequence: TGTGCCAGCAGTGAGGCCGGGACAGGGGGGGGGTCACCCCTCCACTTT.

The V call is TRBV7-9, the J call TRBJ2-1; D uncertain. Trimming left V 0 bases short and J 10 bases short, with 7 bases between. CDR3 length: 12 residues. Germline assignment: CDR1 SEHNR and CDR2 FQNEAQ (reference sequence). CDR3 residues: CASSLASREQFF. CDR3 in DNA: TGTGCCAGCAGCTTAGCGTCGCGGGAGCAGTTCTTC.

V gene TRBV15 combines with J gene TRBJ2-3; 8 bases match TRBD2. The V segment lost 5 bases and the J segment 2 bases; nucleotides outside the gene matches: 6. This CDR3 contains 15 residues. Germline V lookup: CDR1 LNHNV, CDR2 YYDKDF (reference sequence). CDR3 DNA sequence: TGTGCCACCAGCGGAATTAGCGGGGTCACAGATACGCAGTATTTT. It encodes CATSGISGVTDTQYF.